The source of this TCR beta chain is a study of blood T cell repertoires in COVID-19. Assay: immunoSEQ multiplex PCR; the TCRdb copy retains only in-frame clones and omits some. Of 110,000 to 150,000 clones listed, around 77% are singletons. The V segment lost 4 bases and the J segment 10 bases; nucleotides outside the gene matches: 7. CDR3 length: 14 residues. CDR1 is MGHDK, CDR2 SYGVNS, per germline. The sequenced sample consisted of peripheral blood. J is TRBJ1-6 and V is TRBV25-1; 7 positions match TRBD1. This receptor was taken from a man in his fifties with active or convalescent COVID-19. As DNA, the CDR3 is TGTGCCAGCAGTGCCGGGACAGTCAGGTCACCCCTCCACTTT. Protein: CASSAGTVRSPLHF. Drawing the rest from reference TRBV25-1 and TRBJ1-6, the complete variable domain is EADIYQTPRYLVIGTGKKITLECSQTMGHDKMYWYQQDPGMELHLIHYSYGVNSTEKGDLSSESTVSRIRTEHFPLTLESARPSHTSQYLCASSAGTVRSPLHFGNGTRLTVT.